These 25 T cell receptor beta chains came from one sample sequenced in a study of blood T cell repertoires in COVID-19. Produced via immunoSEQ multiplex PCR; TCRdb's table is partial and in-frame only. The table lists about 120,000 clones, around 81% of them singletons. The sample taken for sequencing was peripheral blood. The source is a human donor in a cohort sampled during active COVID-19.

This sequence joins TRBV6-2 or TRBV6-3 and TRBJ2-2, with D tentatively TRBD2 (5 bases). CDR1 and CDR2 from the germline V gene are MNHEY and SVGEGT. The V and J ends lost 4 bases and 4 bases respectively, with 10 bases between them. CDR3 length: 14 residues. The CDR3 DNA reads TGTGCCAGCAGTTTCGGAGGCGTCACCGGGGAGCTGTTTTTT. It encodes CASSFGGVTGELFF.

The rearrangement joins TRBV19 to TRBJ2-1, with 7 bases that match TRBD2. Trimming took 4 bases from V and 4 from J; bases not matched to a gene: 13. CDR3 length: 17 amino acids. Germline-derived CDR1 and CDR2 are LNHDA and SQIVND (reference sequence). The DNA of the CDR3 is TGTGCCAGTAGTAGCGCCGGACGGGAGGCGGGATACAATGAGCAGTTCTTC. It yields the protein CASSSAGREAGYNEQFF.

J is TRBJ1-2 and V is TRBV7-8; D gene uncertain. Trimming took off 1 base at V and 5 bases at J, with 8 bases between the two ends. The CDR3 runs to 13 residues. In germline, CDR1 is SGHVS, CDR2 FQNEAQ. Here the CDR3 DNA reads TGTGCCAGCAGCTTAGGAGGTAGTTATGGCTACACCTTC. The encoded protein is CASSLGGSYGYTF. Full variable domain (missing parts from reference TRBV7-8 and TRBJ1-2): GAGVSQSPRYKVAKRGQDVALRCDPISGHVSLFWYQQALGQGPEFLTYFQNEAQLDKSGLPSDRFFAERPEGSVSTLKIQRTQQEDSAVYLCASSLGGSYGYTFGSGTRLTVV.

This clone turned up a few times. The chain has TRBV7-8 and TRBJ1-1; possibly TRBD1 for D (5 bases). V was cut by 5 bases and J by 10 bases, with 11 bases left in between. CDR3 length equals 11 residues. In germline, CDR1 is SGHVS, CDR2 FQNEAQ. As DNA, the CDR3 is TGTGCCAGCAGCCTAGGCGGGGGAGCTTTCTTT. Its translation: CASSLGGGAFF. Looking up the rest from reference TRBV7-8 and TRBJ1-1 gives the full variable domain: GAGVSQSPRYKVAKRGQDVALRCDPISGHVSLFWYQQALGQGPEFLTYFQNEAQLDKSGLPSDRFFAERPEGSVSTLKIQRTQQEDSAVYLCASSLGGGAFFGQGTRLTVV.

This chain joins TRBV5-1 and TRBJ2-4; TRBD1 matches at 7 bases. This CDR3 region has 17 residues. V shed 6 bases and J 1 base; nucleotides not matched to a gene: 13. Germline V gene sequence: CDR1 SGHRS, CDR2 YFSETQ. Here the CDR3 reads CASKGGQGFVAKNIQYF. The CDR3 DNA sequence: TGCGCCAGCAAAGGGGGCCAGGGGTTTGTGGCCAAAAACATTCAGTACTTC.

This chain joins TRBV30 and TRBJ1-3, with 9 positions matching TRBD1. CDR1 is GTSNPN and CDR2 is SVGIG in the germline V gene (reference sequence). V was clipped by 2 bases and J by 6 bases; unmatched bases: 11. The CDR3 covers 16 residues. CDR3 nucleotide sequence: TGTGCCTGGAGTCCGCGGGGACAGGGAAATAAAAACACCATATATTTT. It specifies CAWSPRGQGNKNTIYF.

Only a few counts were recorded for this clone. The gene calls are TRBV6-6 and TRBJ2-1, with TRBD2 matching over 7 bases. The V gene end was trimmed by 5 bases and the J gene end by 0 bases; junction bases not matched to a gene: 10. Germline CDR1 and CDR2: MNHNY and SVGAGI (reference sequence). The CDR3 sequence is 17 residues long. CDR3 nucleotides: TGTGCCAGCAGTCGCTATAGCGGGCCGAACTCCTACAATGAGCAGTTCTTC. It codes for CASSRYSGPNSYNEQFF.

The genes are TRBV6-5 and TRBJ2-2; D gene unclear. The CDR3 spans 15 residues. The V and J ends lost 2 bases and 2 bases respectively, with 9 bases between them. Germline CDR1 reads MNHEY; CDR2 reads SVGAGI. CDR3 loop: CASSYAQFNTGELFF. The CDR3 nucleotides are TGTGCCAGCAGTTACGCCCAGTTCAACACCGGGGAGCTGTTTTTT.

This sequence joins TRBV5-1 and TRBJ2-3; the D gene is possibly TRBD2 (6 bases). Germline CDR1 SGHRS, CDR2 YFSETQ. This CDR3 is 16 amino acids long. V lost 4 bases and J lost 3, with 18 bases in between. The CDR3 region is CASSKEGRRGTDTQYF. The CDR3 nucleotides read TGCGCCAGCAGCAAGGAGGGCAGGCGGGGTACAGATACGCAGTATTTT.

In DNA, the CDR3 is TGCGCCAGCAGCTCATCAGGGGGCCGCAATTCACCCCTCCACTTT. Translated: CASSSSGGRNSPLHF. The rearrangement links TRBV5-1 to TRBJ1-6; TRBD1 aligns across 8 bases. This CDR3 has 15 amino acids. Trimming at V came to 3 bases and at J to 7 bases, leaving 6 bases not matched to a gene. Germline V gene data show CDR1 as SGHRS and CDR2 as YFSETQ.

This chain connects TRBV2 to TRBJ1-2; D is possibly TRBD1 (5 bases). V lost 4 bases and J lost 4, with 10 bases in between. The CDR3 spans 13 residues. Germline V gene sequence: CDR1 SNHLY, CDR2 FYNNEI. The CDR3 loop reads CASSGQPAYGYTF. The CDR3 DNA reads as TGTGCCAGCAGTGGACAGCCTGCCTATGGCTACACCTTC.

CDR3 sequence reads: CASRRTGTGELFF. CDR3 sequence (DNA): TGTGCCAGTAGGCGGACAGGCACCGGGGAGCTGTTTTTT. This chain connects TRBV19 to TRBJ2-2; 7 bases are a match to TRBD1. CDR1 and CDR2 from the germline V gene are LNHDA and SQIVND (reference sequence). Trimming cost V 6 bases and J 4 bases; bases outside gene matches: 2. The CDR3 is 13 amino acids.

The CDR3 loop is CASSYLGTAVDYGYTF. CDR3 bases: TGTGCCAGCAGTTACTTAGGGACAGCGGTGGACTATGGCTACACCTTC. The chain recombines TRBV6-6 with TRBJ1-2, with 7 bases matching TRBD1. The CDR3 covers 16 residues. Losses at the gene ends were 1 base for V and 3 bases for J; bases not matched to a gene: 8. The germline V gene has CDR1 MNHNY and CDR2 SVGAGI (reference sequence).

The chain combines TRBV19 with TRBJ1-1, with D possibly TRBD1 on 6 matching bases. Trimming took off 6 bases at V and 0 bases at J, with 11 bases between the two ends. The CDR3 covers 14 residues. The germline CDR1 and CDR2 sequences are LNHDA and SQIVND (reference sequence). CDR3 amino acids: CASSGQTLNTEAFF. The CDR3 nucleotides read TGTGCCAGTAGCGGACAGACCTTGAACACTGAAGCTTTCTTT.

The CDR3 DNA sequence: TGTGCCAGCGCCCTAGAGGGACAGGGGTTTGGCTACACCTTC. Translated, it gives CASALEGQGFGYTF. The chain employs TRBV6-5 and TRBJ1-2; 10 nucleotides align to TRBD1. J was trimmed by 7 bases and V by 8 bases; bases with no gene match: 10. The CDR3 loop spans 14 amino acids. Germline loops: CDR1 MNHEY, CDR2 SVGAGI.

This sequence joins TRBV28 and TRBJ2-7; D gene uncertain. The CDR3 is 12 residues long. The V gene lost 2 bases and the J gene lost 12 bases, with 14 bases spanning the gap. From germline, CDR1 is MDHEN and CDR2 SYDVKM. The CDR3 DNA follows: TGTGCCAGCAGTTTACCAAGACGGGTGCGGTACTTC. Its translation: CASSLPRRVRYF.

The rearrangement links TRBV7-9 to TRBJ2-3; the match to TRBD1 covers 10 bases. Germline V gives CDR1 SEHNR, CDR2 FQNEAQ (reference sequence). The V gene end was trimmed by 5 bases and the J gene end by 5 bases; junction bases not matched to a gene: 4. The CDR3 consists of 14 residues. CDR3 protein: CASSRTGGVDTQYF. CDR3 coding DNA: TGTGCCAGCAGCCGGACAGGGGGGGTAGATACGCAGTATTTT.

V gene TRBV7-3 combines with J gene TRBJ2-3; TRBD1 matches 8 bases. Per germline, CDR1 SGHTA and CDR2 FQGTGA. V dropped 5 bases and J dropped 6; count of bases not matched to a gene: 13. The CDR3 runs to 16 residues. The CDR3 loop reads CASSAGGRRGADTQYF. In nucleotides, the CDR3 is TGTGCCAGCAGCGCAGGGGGCAGACGGGGTGCGGATACGCAGTATTTT.

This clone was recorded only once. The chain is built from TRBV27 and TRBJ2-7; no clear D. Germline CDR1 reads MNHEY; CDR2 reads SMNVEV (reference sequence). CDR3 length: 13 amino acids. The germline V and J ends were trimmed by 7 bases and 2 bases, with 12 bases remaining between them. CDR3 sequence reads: CASKFPQAYEQYF. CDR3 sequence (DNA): TGTGCCAGCAAGTTCCCCCAGGCCTACGAGCAGTACTTC.

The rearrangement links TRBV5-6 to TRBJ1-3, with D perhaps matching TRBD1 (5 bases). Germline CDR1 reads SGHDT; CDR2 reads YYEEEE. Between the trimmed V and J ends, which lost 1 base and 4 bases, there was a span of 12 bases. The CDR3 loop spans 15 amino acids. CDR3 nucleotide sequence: TGTGCCAGCAGCTTGTTTGGGGGGAAGGGAAACACCATATATTTT. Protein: CASSLFGGKGNTIYF. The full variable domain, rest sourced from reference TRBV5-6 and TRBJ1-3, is DAGVTQSPTHLIKTRGQQVTLRCSPKSGHDTVSWYQQALGQGPQFIFQYYEEEERQRGNFPDRFSGHQFPNYSSELNVNALLLGDSALYLCASSLFGGKGNTIYFGEGSWLTVV.

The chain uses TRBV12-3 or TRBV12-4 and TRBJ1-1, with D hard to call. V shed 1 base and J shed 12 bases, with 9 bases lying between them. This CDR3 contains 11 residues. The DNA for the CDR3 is TGTGCCAGCAGTTTAGGGATCGGGACTTTCTTT. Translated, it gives CASSLGIGTFF.

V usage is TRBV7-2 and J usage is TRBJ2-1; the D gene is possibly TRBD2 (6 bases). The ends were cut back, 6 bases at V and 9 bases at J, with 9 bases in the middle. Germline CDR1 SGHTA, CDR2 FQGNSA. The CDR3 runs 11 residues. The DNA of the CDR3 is TGTGCCAGCAGGGGAGGAACTGAGCAGTTCTTC. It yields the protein CASRGGTEQFF.

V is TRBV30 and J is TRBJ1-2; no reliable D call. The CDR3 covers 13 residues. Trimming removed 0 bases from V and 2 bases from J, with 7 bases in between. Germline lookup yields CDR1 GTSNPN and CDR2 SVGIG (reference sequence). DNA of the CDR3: TGTGCCTGGAGTGTGGGAGAAAACTATGGCTACACCTTC. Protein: CAWSVGENYGYTF.

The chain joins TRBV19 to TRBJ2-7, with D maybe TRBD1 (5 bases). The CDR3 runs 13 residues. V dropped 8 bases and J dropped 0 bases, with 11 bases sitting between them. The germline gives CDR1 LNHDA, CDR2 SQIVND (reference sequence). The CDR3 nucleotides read TGTGCCAGTCGCCCCCAGGGCTCCTACGAGCAGTACTTC. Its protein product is CASRPQGSYEQYF.

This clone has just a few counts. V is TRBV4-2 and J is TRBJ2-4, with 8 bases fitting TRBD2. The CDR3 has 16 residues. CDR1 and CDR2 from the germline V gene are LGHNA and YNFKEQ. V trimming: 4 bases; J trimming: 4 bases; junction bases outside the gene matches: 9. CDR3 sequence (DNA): TGTGCCAGCAGCCCAGAGTGGACTAGCTTTAAAAACATTCAGTACTTC. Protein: CASSPEWTSFKNIQYF.